This entry features one T cell receptor beta chain sequence. Its antigen is not known. One junction end disagrees with the germline gene, perhaps due to a read error. TCRdb used MiXCR to reprocess the reads, holding one entry per CDR3 protein. Among 700,000 to 950,000 distinct CDR3 sequences listed, 32% were seen once. This entry is derived from a study of T cell repertoires in cytomegalovirus infection. Overall study: Peptides in the study included HLA-C-restricted and HLA-B-restricted CMV epitopes. Based on public TCR beta signatures, there were indications of CMV infection and of a matching HLA type. Notes on the study in general: Dominating the ex vivo response were HLA-C-restricted CMV-specific TCR beta clonotypes. Public TCR beta family frequency separated CMV-and-HLA carriers, including in an independent cohort.

Germline lookup yields CDR1 SGHTA and CDR2 FQGNSA. This CDR3 region has 16 residues. The sequencing here drew on cultured CD8+ T cells from PBMCs, taken from culture after CMV antigen stimulation. The clonotype was recovered from a human donor in good health (CMV status not recorded). Some clones in this sample may be carry-over from other donors' samples. The chain combines TRBV7-2 with TRBJ1-4, with TRBD1 as a possible D gene (5 bases). The CDR3 here is CANSLGRTTGPEKLFF. In nucleotides, the CDR3 is TGTGCCAACAGCTTAGGGCGGACGACGGGGCCTGAAAAACTGTTTTTT. The full variable domain, its missing parts supplied by reference TRBV7-2 and TRBJ1-4, is GAGVSQSPSNKVTEKGKDVELRCDPISGHTALYWYRQSLGQGLEFLIYFQGNSAPDKSGLPSDRFSAERTGGSVSTLTIQRTQQEDSAVYLCANSLGRTTGPEKLFFGSGTQLSVL.